This TCR beta chain comes out of a study of prognosis after radiotherapy for stage I lung cancer. Study-level findings and limits: Patients developing distant metastases showed lower Shannon entropy after stereotactic body radiation therapy.

This CDR3 contains 17 residues. Germline V gene sequence: CDR1 MNHEY, CDR2 SVGEGT. V gave up 3 bases and J gave up 5 bases; unmatched junction bases: 14. A note on this clonotype: Its antigen is not known.

With two-round multiplex PCR, TCR beta CDR3 sequences were amplified from genomic DNA. Every TRBV and TRBJ gene had its own specific primer in first-round PCR. From the multiplex PCR reads, TCRdb called clonotypes with MiXCR, one entry per CDR3 protein. This sample carries around 19,000 distinct CDR3 sequences, approximately 50% of them seen once, and the ten largest clones take roughly 27%. The chain joins TRBV6-2 or TRBV6-3 to TRBJ2-5, with TRBD2 identical over 8 bases. This TCR derives from a donor at least 50 years old with non-small cell lung cancer. Sequencing was performed on PBMCs, taken before or after stereotactic body radiation therapy (not recorded which). The DNA for the CDR3 is TGTGCCAGCAGTTATCGCCCCCCCAGCGGGAGTGGGGAGACCCAGTACTTC. It yields the protein CASSYRPPSGSGETQYF.